What follows are 2 T cell receptor beta chains derived from one specimen sequenced in a study of blood T cell repertoires in COVID-19. TCRdb's table, derived via immunoSEQ multiplex PCR, lists solely in-frame clones and lacks some. The sample contains roughly 150,000 clones, 82% of which appear only once. The source material was peripheral blood. Receptor source: a woman of 80 years or more with active or convalescent COVID-19.

The table lists this clone with a few counts. This rearrangement joins TRBV4-1 to TRBJ2-7; tentative D call: TRBD2 (5 bases). CDR1 and CDR2 from the germline V gene are MGHRA and YSYEKL. Between the trimmed V and J ends, which lost 4 bases and 0 bases, there was a span of 13 bases. This CDR3 contains 15 residues. The CDR3 here is CASSPSGLSSYEQYF. DNA for the CDR3: TGCGCCAGCAGCCCCAGCGGACTTAGCTCCTACGAGCAGTACTTC.

This chain uses TRBV28 with TRBJ1-1; D is undetermined. In germline, CDR1 is MDHEN, CDR2 SYDVKM. This CDR3 has 13 residues. The V end was cut by 6 bases, the J end by 5 bases, with 13 bases between. CDR3 bases: TGTGCCAGCAGCGGTGAGAGGTGGACTGAAGCTTTCTTT. As protein: CASSGERWTEAFF.